One and the same sample provided the 11 T cell receptor beta chains below, sequenced in a study of tumor-infiltrating lymphocytes in oesophageal squamous cell carcinoma. From the PCR reads, TCRdb called clonotypes with MiXCR, one entry per CDR3 protein. The sample comprises almost 20,000 distinct CDR3 sequences, around 40% of which are singletons, and less than 20% rests with the top ten. Specimen: esophageal tumor tissue. These receptors originate from a male donor with esophageal squamous cell carcinoma.

There are a few counts of this clonotype. The chain uses TRBV7-2 and TRBJ2-5; 14 bases map to TRBD2. After removal of 5 bases from V and 5 bases from J, the junction contained 4 bases not matched to a gene. The CDR3 consists of 15 residues. Germline loops: CDR1 SGHTA, CDR2 FQGNSA. CDR3 sequence (DNA): TGTGCCAGCAGCCCGACTAGCGGGAGGGCGGAGACCCAGTACTTC. Its translation is CASSPTSGRAETQYF.

This chain links TRBV10-2 with TRBJ2-3; D ambiguous. CDR1 WSHSY and CDR2 SAAADI come from the germline V gene. The V end lost 2 bases, the J end lost 0 bases, and 9 bases lay between the germline ends. CDR3 length: 15 amino acids. The CDR3: CASSESSASTDTQYF. CDR3 nucleotide sequence: TGCGCCAGCAGTGAGAGCAGCGCTAGCACAGATACGCAGTATTTT.

This clonotype showed up many times. V usage is TRBV20-1 and J usage is TRBJ2-7, with D possibly called TRBD1 or TRBD2 (5 bases each). CDR3 length: 14 residues. The V gene lost 6 bases and the J gene lost 4 bases, with 19 bases spanning the gap. Germline loops: CDR1 DFQATT, CDR2 SNEGSKA (reference sequence). CDR3 amino acids: CSAETGTEGYEQYF. CDR3 bases: TGCAGTGCCGAAACCGGGACGGAAGGGTACGAGCAGTACTTC.

V is TRBV7-2 and J is TRBJ2-1; 13 bases fit TRBD2. The J call may be in error: the DNA end matches TRBJ2-5 better. The germline gives CDR1 SGHTA, CDR2 FQGNSA. This CDR3 is 16 amino acids long. CDR3 region: CASSLELAGGDETQYF. The CDR3 bases are TGTGCCAGCAGCTTAGAACTAGCGGGAGGGGATGAGACCCAGTACTTC.

This clonotype was recorded at least ten times. The V call is TRBV6-1, the J call TRBJ2-1, with 8 bases lining up with TRBD2. With V trimmed by 2 bases and J by 10 bases, 10 bases remained unmatched. CDR1 is MNHNS, CDR2 SASEGT, per germline. This CDR3 contains 15 residues. The DNA for the CDR3 is TGTGCCAGCAGTGAAAGGGGCAGCGGGAGTGGAGAGCAGTTCTTC. The encoded protein is CASSERGSGSGEQFF.

The rearrangement uses TRBV11-2 and TRBJ2-1, with 7 bases fitting TRBD1. TRBJ2-7 explains the end of the DNA better; the J call may be wrong. CDR1 is SGHAT, CDR2 FQNNGV, per germline. The length of the CDR3 is 15 residues. CDR3 sequence: CASSFYEGARYEQYF. The DNA of the CDR3 is TGTGCCAGCAGCTTTTACGAGGGGGCTCGATACGAGCAGTACTTC.

The chain joins TRBV15 to TRBJ2-1; D not certain. The V gene's germline CDR1 is LNHNV and CDR2 YYDKDF (reference sequence). The CDR3 consists of 16 residues. The ends were cut back, 0 bases at V and 2 bases at J, with 11 bases in the middle. The CDR3 loop reads CATSREARYTYNEQFF. In DNA, the CDR3 is TGTGCCACCAGCAGAGAGGCGCGATATACCTACAATGAGCAGTTCTTC.

This clonotype is medium-sized within its sample. The CDR3 bases are TGTGCCAGCAGCTTTTACAGGGGCACCGGGGAGCTGTTTTTT. Residues: CASSFYRGTGELFF. The chain links TRBV7-8 to TRBJ2-2; 7 bases align to TRBD1. Per germline, CDR1 SGHVS and CDR2 FQNEAQ. V shed 3 bases, J shed 4 bases, and the junction held 2 bases outside the gene matches. The CDR3 has 14 residues. Using reference TRBV7-8 and TRBJ2-2 for the parts outside the CDR3, the full variable domain is GAGVSQSPRYKVAKRGQDVALRCDPISGHVSLFWYQQALGQGPEFLTYFQNEAQLDKSGLPSDRFFAERPEGSVSTLKIQRTQQEDSAVYLCASSFYRGTGELFFGEGSRLTVL.

This clonotype counts as medium-sized. The V call is TRBV7-9, the J call TRBJ2-3, with 7 positions matching TRBD1. The length of the CDR3 is 16 residues. V shed 1 base and J 2 bases; nucleotides not matched to a gene: 6. Looked up from germline, CDR1 is SEHNR and CDR2 is FQNEAQ (reference sequence). The CDR3 spells CASSLEQGLSTDTQYF. The CDR3 DNA is TGTGCCAGCAGCTTAGAACAGGGGCTATCCACAGATACGCAGTATTTT. The full variable domain, in which reference TRBV7-9 and TRBJ2-3 provide the parts outside the CDR3, is DTGVSQNPRHKITKRGQNVTFRCDPISEHNRLYWYRQTLGQGPEFLTYFQNEAQLEKSRLLSDRFSAERPKGSFSTLEIQRTEQGDSAMYLCASSLEQGLSTDTQYFGPGTRLTVL.

In its sample, this clonotype was seen many times. The chain joins TRBV5-6 to TRBJ2-4; D tentatively fits TRBD1 or TRBD2 (5 bases each). V lost 3 bases to trimming and J lost 9 bases, with 16 bases between them. The CDR3 is made up of 14 amino acids. Germline V gene lookup returns CDR1 SGHDT and CDR2 YYEEEE. CDR3 region: CASSSRDVRSIQYF. The CDR3 DNA reads TGTGCCAGCAGCTCCCGGGACGTACGTAGCATTCAGTACTTC.

Many counts were recorded for this clonotype. A much bigger clone sits one base away, suggesting this may be a read error. For the CDR3, the DNA is TGTGCCAGCAGTTACTCGAAAGGGGCGCATGAGCAGTTCTTC. This gives the protein CASSYSKGAHEQFF. V gene TRBV6-5 combines with J gene TRBJ2-1; tentative D call: TRBD1 (5 bases). The CDR3 has 14 residues. V was shortened by 0 bases and J by 8 bases, with 11 bases between the two germline ends. CDR1 is MNHEY, CDR2 SVGAGI, per germline.